A single sample is the source of the 9 T cell receptor beta chains below, sequenced in a study of OX40 agonist ivuxolimab in advanced cancers. Using immunoSEQ multiplex PCR, the repertoire was profiled, and TCRdb retains in-frame clones only, with some absent. The data hold 20,000 to 30,000 clones, with 65% to 85% observed a single time. The material sequenced was CD4+ or CD8+ T cells sorted from blood, taken in a trial of the OX40 agonist ivuxolimab. The receptor source for this set is an adult with an advanced solid tumor such as melanoma, head and neck, liver or kidney cancer.

The chain has TRBV5-1 and TRBJ2-2; D is ambiguous. Trimming removed 7 bases at V and 3 bases at J, with 13 bases between. Germline V gene data show CDR1 as SGHRS and CDR2 as YFSETQ. The CDR3 runs 14 residues. Written as DNA, the CDR3 is TGCGCCAGCCGTCGAGCAACGGACACCGGGGAGCTGTTTTTT. Protein sequence: CASRRATDTGELFF. The complete variable domain, with remaining parts taken from reference TRBV5-1 and TRBJ2-2, reads KAGVTQTPRYLIKTRGQQVTLSCSPISGHRSVSWYQQTPGQGLQFLFEYFSETQRNKGNFPGRFSGRQFSNSRSEMNVSTLELGDSALYLCASRRATDTGELFFGEGSRLTVL.

The CDR3 region has the DNA TGTGCCAGCAGCGGGACTAGCGGGTTCAATGAGCAGTTCTTC. Translated: CASSGTSGFNEQFF. This chain links TRBV9 with TRBJ2-1; 11 positions match TRBD2. Germline CDR1 reads SGDLS; CDR2 reads YYNGEE. The CDR3 has 14 amino acids. After removal of 3 bases from V and 6 bases from J, the junction contained 2 bases not matched to a gene.

The rearrangement links TRBV11-2 to TRBJ2-1, with 7 positions matching TRBD2. Germline CDR1 and CDR2: SGHAT and FQNNGV. The CDR3 runs 15 residues. The ends lost 2 bases at V and 1 base at J; junction bases unmatched: 2. CDR3 region: CASSLKGGSYNEQFF. The CDR3 nucleotides read TGTGCCAGCAGCTTAAAGGGAGGGTCCTACAATGAGCAGTTCTTC.

As concerns this clone: The identical CDR3 is also encoded by other nucleotide sequences in the sample. J is TRBJ2-7 and V is TRBV29-1; D may correspond to TRBD1 or TRBD2 (5 bases each). The CDR3 loop spans 10 amino acids. The germline V gene has CDR1 SQVTM and CDR2 ANQGSEA. The V gene lost 4 bases and the J gene lost 4 bases, with 5 bases spanning the gap. As DNA, the CDR3 is TGCAGCGTTGGGGGGTACGAGCAGTACTTC. Translation: CSVGGYEQYF.

This rearrangement joins TRBV5-1 to TRBJ1-1; 8 bases are shared with TRBD1. With 4 bases clipped from V and 5 bases from J, the junction kept 4 bases outside the gene matches. The CDR3 is 13 amino acids. Germline loops: CDR1 SGHRS, CDR2 YFSETQ. In DNA, the CDR3 is TGCGCCAGCAGCGGACAGGGTTGGACTGAAGCTTTCTTT. This codes for CASSGQGWTEAFF.

This rearrangement joins TRBV7-7 to TRBJ2-5; possible D gene TRBD2, 6 bases. The closer fit of TRBJ2-7 to the DNA end suggests the J call may be wrong. The CDR3 covers 13 residues. Per the germline V gene, CDR1 is SSHAT and CDR2 is FNYEAQ (reference sequence). CDR3 in DNA: TGTGCCAGCAGCTTTGCGGGGTTTCACGAGCAGTACTTC. Its translation is CASSFAGFHEQYF.

This clone was seen only a few times. This chain uses TRBV5-6 with TRBJ1-1, with TRBD1 matching over 9 bases. The germline V gene has CDR1 SGHDT and CDR2 YYEEEE. J was trimmed by 1 base and V by 4 bases; bases with no gene match: 5. The CDR3 covers 15 residues. As DNA, the CDR3 is TGTGCCAGCAGCCCACAGGGGGCGGCGAACACTGAAGCTTTCTTT. Translated: CASSPQGAANTEAFF. The full variable domain, with the rest looked up from reference TRBV5-6 and TRBJ1-1, is DAGVTQSPTHLIKTRGQQVTLRCSPKSGHDTVSWYQQALGQGPQFIFQYYEEEERQRGNFPDRFSGHQFPNYSSELNVNALLLGDSALYLCASSPQGAANTEAFFGQGTRLTVV.

This clone has just one count. The chain joins TRBV7-9 to TRBJ1-1; the match to TRBD1 covers 9 bases. CDR1 is SEHNR and CDR2 is FQNEAQ in the germline V gene (reference sequence). The CDR3 runs to 14 residues. Trimming cost V 6 bases and J 1 base; bases outside gene matches: 3. CDR3 nucleotides: TGTGCCAGCAGGGAGGACAGGGGGAACACTGAAGCTTTCTTT. Translating gives CASREDRGNTEAFF.

The chain has TRBV19 and TRBJ2-3; TRBD1 matches 7 bases. This CDR3 spans 14 amino acids. Trimming cost V 4 bases and J 1 base; bases outside gene matches: 2. Germline V gives CDR1 LNHDA, CDR2 SQIVND (reference sequence). CDR3 sequence (DNA): TGTGCCAGTAGTACCGACAGGGGCACAGATACGCAGTATTTT. Its translation is CASSTDRGTDTQYF.